Following are 22 T cell receptor beta chains from one sample sequenced in a study of blood T cell repertoires in COVID-19. The table came from immunoSEQ multiplex PCR; TCRdb's copy has only in-frame clones and leaves some out. The repertoire holds 150,000 or so clones, roughly 82% seen once, with roughly 15% in the top ten. The sequencing input was peripheral blood. The receptors here all came from a human donor with acute or convalescent COVID-19. The donor label of this sample is uncertain.

This chain joins TRBV5-6 and TRBJ1-4; TRBD1 is a possible D gene (6 bases). CDR1 is SGHDT and CDR2 is YYEEEE in the germline V gene. Trimming removed 1 base from V and 7 bases from J, with 17 bases in between. CDR3 length: 16 amino acids. The DNA of the CDR3 is TGTGCCAGCAGCTTGAATTTGGCAGGGGCGAGTGAAAAACTGTTTTTT. Translating it yields CASSLNLAGASEKLFF.

There are a few counts of this clone. The CDR3 is CASSSRVGMNTEAFF. Here the CDR3 DNA reads TGTGCCAGCAGCTCCAGGGTTGGCATGAACACTGAAGCTTTCTTT. V usage is TRBV7-9 and J usage is TRBJ1-1; D possibly corresponds to TRBD1 (5 bases). Between the trimmed V and J ends, which lost 4 bases and 0 bases, there was a span of 12 bases. The length of the CDR3 is 15 residues. Germline V CDR1 and CDR2: SEHNR, FQNEAQ (reference sequence). The full variable domain, its missing parts supplied by reference TRBV7-9 and TRBJ1-1, is DTGVSQNPRHKITKRGQNVTFRCDPISEHNRLYWYRQTLGQGPEFLTYFQNEAQLEKSRLLSDRFSAERPKGSFSTLEIQRTEQGDSAMYLCASSSRVGMNTEAFFGQGTRLTVV.

The table lists this clone with a count of one. This sequence joins TRBV30 and TRBJ1-2; D gene ambiguous. Germline V gives CDR1 GTSNPN, CDR2 SVGIG (reference sequence). The V end was cut by 7 bases, the J end by 0 bases, with 15 bases between. The CDR3 is 14 residues long. CDR3: CAFTAQPSNYGYTF. The DNA for the CDR3 is TGTGCCTTCACGGCACAGCCGTCTAACTATGGCTACACCTTC.

This clone was seen once. V gene TRBV3-1 (or the pseudogene TRBV3-2) combines with J gene TRBJ1-5; D might be TRBD1 (6 bases). V lost 3 bases to trimming and J lost 6 bases, with 15 bases between them. The CDR3 loop spans 15 amino acids. Germline V gene data show CDR1 as LGHDT and CDR2 as YNNKEL (reference sequence). The CDR3 loop reads CASSQDNRVGQPQHF. The CDR3 DNA sequence: TGTGCCAGCAGCCAGGATAACAGGGTAGGTCAGCCCCAGCATTTT.

This chain connects TRBV6-5 to TRBJ1-1; D is unclear. CDR3 length equals 11 residues. V was shortened by 6 bases and J by 1 base, with 3 bases between the two germline ends. Germline V gives CDR1 MNHEY, CDR2 SVGAGI. CDR3 nucleotide sequence: TGTGCCAGCAGACAGAACACTGAAGCTTTCTTT. It translates to CASRQNTEAFF.

The chain carries TRBV7-3 and TRBJ2-3, with TRBD1 as a possible D gene (6 bases). V was shortened by 5 bases and J by 0 bases, with 15 bases between the two germline ends. The CDR3 covers 16 residues. Per germline, CDR1 SGHTA and CDR2 FQGTGA. The chain's CDR3 is CASSIGQSASTDTQYF. The CDR3, as DNA: TGTGCCAGCAGCATCGGACAGTCTGCTAGCACAGATACGCAGTATTTT.

The chain recombines TRBV18 with TRBJ1-2; D remains unclear. With 0 bases removed from V and 5 bases from J, the gap between germline ends came to 10 bases. The CDR3 runs to 14 residues. The germline V gene encodes CDR1 KGHSH and CDR2 LQKENI. CDR3 region: CASSPPFEIYGYTF. The CDR3 coding sequence is TGTGCCAGCTCACCACCGTTCGAGATTTATGGCTACACCTTC.

This sequence joins TRBV6-1 and TRBJ1-6; 7 bases fit TRBD1. V shed 4 bases and J 5 bases; nucleotides not matched to a gene: 11. Per germline, CDR1 MNHNS and CDR2 SASEGT. CDR3 size: 17 residues. CDR3 sequence (DNA): TGTGCCAGCAGTGGTAGAAACTCGGGACAGCATAATTCACCCCTCCACTTT. Protein: CASSGRNSGQHNSPLHF.

The V gene is TRBV9, the J gene TRBJ1-3, with a weak D call TRBD1 (5 bases). Germline values: CDR1 SGDLS, CDR2 YYNGEE. This CDR3 is 14 amino acids long. Trimming stripped 0 bases from V and 2 bases from J, with 6 bases between. The CDR3 loop is CASSVEGPGNTIYF. The CDR3 DNA reads as TGTGCCAGCAGCGTAGAGGGGCCTGGAAACACCATATATTTT.

This chain links TRBV9 with TRBJ2-1; TRBD2 matches at 8 bases. CDR1 SGDLS and CDR2 YYNGEE come from the germline V gene. Germline trimming cut 4 bases from V and 0 bases from J; bases unmatched to any gene: 3. This CDR3 is 15 amino acids long. The CDR3 DNA reads TGTGCCAGCAGCTCGGGGGGGAGCTCCTACAATGAGCAGTTCTTC. The encoded protein is CASSSGGSSYNEQFF.

The rearrangement uses TRBV7-9 and TRBJ1-2, with 10 bases aligning to TRBD1. The CDR3 totals 16 residues. Trimming cost V 5 bases and J 0 bases; bases outside gene matches: 6. Per the germline V gene, CDR1 is SEHNR and CDR2 is FQNEAQ (reference sequence). The CDR3 here is CASSIRGTGANYGYTF. CDR3 sequence (DNA): TGTGCCAGCAGCATTAGGGGGACAGGGGCTAACTATGGCTACACCTTC.

J is TRBJ1-2 and V is TRBV29-1; D remains unclear. The CDR3 totals 13 residues. CDR1 and CDR2 (germline): SQVTM, ANQGSEA. V shed 0 bases and J shed 4 bases, with 9 bases lying between them. The CDR3 DNA reads TGCAGCGTTGAAGAGGAGCAGAGCTATGGCTACACCTTC. Protein product: CSVEEEQSYGYTF.

This chain joins TRBV3-1 (or the pseudogene TRBV3-2) and TRBJ2-3, with D possibly being TRBD2 (7 bases). The V gene lost 2 bases and the J gene lost 6 bases, with 15 bases spanning the gap. The CDR3 covers 15 residues. Germline V gene sequence: CDR1 LGHDT, CDR2 YNNKEL (reference sequence). The CDR3 region is CASSQSAGAWDTQYF. DNA for the CDR3: TGTGCCAGCAGCCAATCCGCGGGGGCCTGGGATACGCAGTATTTT.

V gene TRBV5-1 combines with J gene TRBJ1-6, with no clear D. The V end lost 4 bases, the J end lost 8 bases, and 13 bases lay between the germline ends. Germline-derived CDR1 and CDR2 are SGHRS and YFSETQ. This CDR3 has 14 residues. The CDR3 coding sequence is TGCGCCAGCAGCACGACCGGGAGAGATTCACCCCTCCACTTT. Protein product: CASSTTGRDSPLHF.

The chain joins TRBV11-3 to TRBJ2-1, with D unclear. The CDR3 runs to 15 residues. V shed 3 bases and J shed 0 bases, with 9 bases lying between them. CDR1 is SGHNT, CDR2 YENEEA, per germline. The chain's CDR3 is CASSFEQSSYNEQFF. The CDR3 bases are TGTGCCAGCAGCTTCGAACAAAGCTCCTACAATGAGCAGTTCTTC.

This clone has just a few counts. The chain is built from TRBV7-9 and TRBJ1-6; 7 positions match TRBD1. J lost 0 bases, V lost 5 bases, and 4 bases had no gene match. CDR3 length equals 16 residues. CDR1 is SEHNR and CDR2 is FQNEAQ in the germline V gene (reference sequence). The CDR3: CASSPQGSSYNSPLHF. The CDR3 DNA reads TGTGCCAGCAGCCCACAGGGGAGCTCCTATAATTCACCCCTCCACTTT.

The chain joins TRBV19 to TRBJ1-1; no reliable D call. Trimming stripped 3 bases from V and 1 base from J, with 12 bases between. The CDR3 consists of 15 residues. CDR1 is LNHDA, CDR2 SQIVND, per germline (reference sequence). The CDR3 DNA is TGTGCCAGTAGTATCCCCTCGCGCCAGAACACTGAAGCTTTCTTT. It translates to CASSIPSRQNTEAFF.

The chain joins TRBV18 to TRBJ1-5, with D unresolved. Deletions cut 4 bases from V and 3 bases from J, with 10 bases between. CDR3 length equals 14 residues. From germline, CDR1 is KGHSH and CDR2 LQKENI. CDR3 bases: TGTGCCAGCTCACTCGGGATCCTCAATCAGCCCCAGCATTTT. Translating gives CASSLGILNQPQHF.

The rearrangement links TRBV30 to TRBJ2-2, with D possibly being TRBD1 (5 bases). Germline V lookup: CDR1 GTSNPN, CDR2 SVGIG (reference sequence). Trimming left V 2 bases short and J 1 base short, with 8 bases between. The CDR3 is 14 amino acids. The CDR3 coding sequence is TGTGCCTGGAGTAGGGGTTGGAACACCGGGGAGCTGTTTTTT. Amino acids: CAWSRGWNTGELFF.

This clone was found a few times. The V and J genes are TRBV7-2 and TRBJ2-3, with 10 bases identical to TRBD1. Trimming removed 0 bases from V and 5 bases from J; junction bases left unmatched: 5. In germline, CDR1 is SGHTA, CDR2 FQGNSA. The CDR3 is made up of 16 amino acids. This CDR3 reads CASSLAVTGGIDTQYF. Written as DNA, the CDR3 is TGTGCCAGCAGCTTAGCGGTGACAGGGGGCATAGATACGCAGTATTTT. Full variable domain (remainder filled in from reference TRBV7-2 and TRBJ2-3): GAGVSQSPSNKVTEKGKDVELRCDPISGHTALYWYRQSLGQGLEFLIYFQGNSAPDKSGLPSDRFSAERTGGSVSTLTIQRTQQEDSAVYLCASSLAVTGGIDTQYFGPGTRLTVL.

This rearrangement joins TRBV9 to TRBJ1-2; 7 nucleotides align to TRBD1. The CDR3 extends over 15 amino acids. V dropped 3 bases and J dropped 3; count of bases not matched to a gene: 8. Germline V CDR1 and CDR2: SGDLS, YYNGEE. CDR3: CASSESRGRDYGYTF. As DNA, the CDR3 is TGTGCCAGCAGCGAAAGTAGGGGGCGCGACTATGGCTACACCTTC.

The chain joins TRBV6-6 to TRBJ1-2, with a possible D match to TRBD1 (6 bases). CDR3 size: 13 residues. Germline CDR1 MNHNY, CDR2 SVGAGI (reference sequence). The V and J ends lost 6 bases and 5 bases respectively, with 13 bases between them. The DNA for the CDR3 is TGTGCCAGCAGCTTAGACAGGACGTATGGCTACACCTTC. Protein sequence: CASSLDRTYGYTF.